Below, 11 T cell receptor beta chains from the same sample are listed, as sequenced in a study of technical replicates of blood from a handful of donors. TCRdb's table, derived via immunoSEQ multiplex PCR, lists solely in-frame clones and lacks some. The sample contains roughly 60,000 clones, 65% to 90% of which appear only once. The specimen was PBMCs. The receptors were gathered from a human donor in good health. Some clones in this sample may be carry-over from other donors' samples.

The V gene is TRBV18, the J gene TRBJ2-3; D is possibly TRBD2 (7 bases). This CDR3 contains 15 residues. CDR1 is KGHSH and CDR2 is LQKENI in the germline V gene. Trimming shortened V by 3 bases and J by 4 bases, and 14 bases separated the two germline ends. The CDR3: CASSPRGGVADTQYF. The CDR3 region has the DNA TGTGCCAGCTCACCGAGGGGGGGAGTAGCAGATACGCAGTATTTT.

The J gene is TRBJ2-7, the V gene TRBV5-6, with a tentative D call TRBD1 (6 bases). Trimming pared 1 base from V and 5 bases from J, leaving 13 bases between. In germline, CDR1 is SGHDT, CDR2 YYEEEE. The CDR3 runs 14 residues. CDR3: CASSLWQGRHEQYF. CDR3 nucleotides: TGTGCCAGCAGCTTGTGGCAGGGGCGCCACGAGCAGTACTTC.

This rearrangement joins TRBV30 to TRBJ2-2; 7 nucleotides match TRBD1. The trim removed 2 bases at V and 5 bases at J, leaving 8 bases unmatched. The V gene's germline CDR1 is GTSNPN and CDR2 SVGIG (reference sequence). There are 15 residues in the CDR3. CDR3 in amino acids: CAWSPPDRTTGELFF. The CDR3 DNA reads TGTGCCTGGAGTCCCCCGGACAGGACTACCGGGGAGCTGTTTTTT.

The rearrangement uses TRBV5-4 and TRBJ2-7; 9 bases are shared with TRBD2. CDR1 SGHNT and CDR2 YYREEE come from the germline V gene (reference sequence). After removal of 3 bases from V and 6 bases from J, the junction contained 7 bases not matched to a gene. This CDR3 region has 14 residues. In DNA form, the CDR3 reads TGTGCCAGCAGCTCTGTAGCGGGAGCCCGCGAGCAGTACTTC. Residues: CASSSVAGAREQYF.

As for this clone: The junction departs from germline at one end; a sequencing error may be responsible. The genes are TRBV2 and TRBJ2-7, with TRBD2 as a possible D gene (6 bases). Germline CDR1 is SNHLY and CDR2 is FYNNEI. The CDR3 covers 14 residues. DNA for the CDR3: TGTGCCAGCAGAGAAGCTTCGGGACTTTACGAGCAGTACTTC. Amino acids: CASREASGLYEQYF.

The chain has TRBV6-6 and TRBJ2-1; maybe TRBD1 (8 bases). The ends were cut back, 5 bases at V and 5 bases at J, with 16 bases in the middle. Germline lookup yields CDR1 MNHNY and CDR2 SVGAGI (reference sequence). The CDR3 consists of 15 residues. The CDR3 DNA follows: TGTGCCAGCAGTCGACAGGGGAGGGACCACAATGAGCAGTTCTTC. Protein: CASSRQGRDHNEQFF.

This chain connects TRBV7-6 to TRBJ2-7; 7 nucleotides line up with TRBD1. Germline V CDR1 and CDR2: SGHVS, FNYEAQ. The CDR3 has 14 residues. After removal of 8 bases from V and 3 bases from J, the junction contained 10 bases not matched to a gene. CDR3 amino acids: CASGPPTGNYEQYF. The CDR3 coding sequence is TGTGCCAGCGGCCCCCCGACAGGGAACTACGAGCAGTACTTC.

This chain connects TRBV5-1 to TRBJ1-3; D not resolved. Per germline, CDR1 SGHRS and CDR2 YFSETQ. CDR3 length: 16 residues. The V end was cut by 4 bases, the J end by 0 bases, with 14 bases between. The CDR3 reads CASSELTASSGNTIYF. CDR3 DNA sequence: TGCGCCAGCAGCGAATTGACTGCGAGCTCTGGAAACACCATATATTTT.

The V gene is TRBV9, the J gene TRBJ2-3, with D perhaps matching TRBD1 (7 bases). The ends were cut back, 3 bases at V and 1 base at J, with 12 bases in the middle. CDR1 is SGDLS and CDR2 is YYNGEE in the germline V gene. This CDR3 contains 15 residues. In DNA, the CDR3 is TGTGCCAGCAGCGGAGGGGGCGGGGGCACAGATACGCAGTATTTT. Amino acids: CASSGGGGGTDTQYF.

The V gene is TRBV25-1, the J gene TRBJ2-7; 11 bases fit TRBD2. The CDR3 length is 16 residues. The V gene end was trimmed by 4 bases and the J gene end by 3 bases; junction bases not matched to a gene: 8. Germline V CDR1 and CDR2: MGHDK, SYGVNS. CDR3 nucleotide sequence: TGTGCCAGCAGTGGAACCACTAGCGGGAGAGGCTACGAGCAGTACTTC. It translates to CASSGTTSGRGYEQYF.

V gene TRBV5-1 combines with J gene TRBJ1-1, with 7 bases matching TRBD1. V was pared by 1 base and J by 0 bases, with 6 bases of the junction left unmatched. Germline V CDR1 and CDR2: SGHRS, YFSETQ. CDR3 size: 16 residues. The CDR3 sequence: CASSLQGDGMNTEAFF. As DNA, the CDR3 is TGCGCCAGCAGCTTGCAGGGGGATGGAATGAACACTGAAGCTTTCTTT.